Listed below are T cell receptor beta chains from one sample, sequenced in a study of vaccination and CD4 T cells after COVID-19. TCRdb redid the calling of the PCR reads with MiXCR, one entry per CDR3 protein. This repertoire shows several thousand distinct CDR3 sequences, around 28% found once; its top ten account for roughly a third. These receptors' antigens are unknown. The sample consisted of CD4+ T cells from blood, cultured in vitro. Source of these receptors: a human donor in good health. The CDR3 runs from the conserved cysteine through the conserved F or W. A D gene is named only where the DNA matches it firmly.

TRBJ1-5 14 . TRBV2 CASSEGGNGQPQHF
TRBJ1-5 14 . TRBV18 CASSVSTGNQPQHF
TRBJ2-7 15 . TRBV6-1 CASRMEGGQTYEQYF
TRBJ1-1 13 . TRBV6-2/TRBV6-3 CASSLRDNTEAFF
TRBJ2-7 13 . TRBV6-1 CASKWGVFYEQYF
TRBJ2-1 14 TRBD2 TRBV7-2 CASNPGLAHNEQFF
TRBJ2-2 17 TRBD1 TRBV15 CATSPLGPRGHTGELFF
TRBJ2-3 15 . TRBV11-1 CASSLARRGTDTQYF
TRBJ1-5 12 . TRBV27 CASSLPGQPQHF
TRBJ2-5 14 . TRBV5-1 CASSLGRIQETQYF
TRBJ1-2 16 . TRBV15 CATSRGGVGNLRGYTF
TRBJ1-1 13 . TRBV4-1 CASSQDGSAEAFF
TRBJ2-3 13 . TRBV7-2 CASSYGGGDTQYF
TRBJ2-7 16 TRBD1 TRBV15 CATSRQPGQGADEQYF
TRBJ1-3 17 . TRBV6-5 CASSYSRLGGAGNTIYF
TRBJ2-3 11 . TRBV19 CASSIGDTQYF
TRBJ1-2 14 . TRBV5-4 CASSLDTRGYGYTF
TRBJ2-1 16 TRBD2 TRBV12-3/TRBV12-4 CASSSTSGGAGNEQFF